This T cell receptor beta chain was captured by sequencing in a study of cytomegalovirus exposure and HLA in healthy donors. The repertoire was sequenced with immunoSEQ multiplex PCR; TCRdb's copy has only in-frame clones and lacks some. The table shows under 250,000 clones, with roughly 85% occurring only once. CDR1 and CDR2 from the germline V gene are MDHEN and SYDVKM. Deletions cut 3 bases from V and 3 bases from J, with 11 bases between. This CDR3 contains 14 residues. Specimen: PBMCs. This rearrangement joins TRBV28 to TRBJ1-2; D call uncertain. This receptor was taken from a young woman in good health and CMV-seronegative. The CDR3 is CASSFQDVDYGYTF. Written as DNA, the CDR3 is TGTGCCAGCAGTTTTCAGGACGTTGACTATGGCTACACCTTC.